This T cell receptor (beta chain) was sequenced for a study of T cell responses to AZD1222 COVID-19 vaccine. For the study at large: Second-dose intervals near 4 or 12 weeks were combined.

Findings and caveats of the study: Vaccine-related CD4 TCRs covered spike, predominating at 160-218 and 743-854. Of the AZD1222 recipients, only 5 or 6 were seropositive at baseline.

In regard to this clone: Its antigen is unidentified.

TCRdb's table, derived via immunoSEQ multiplex PCR, lists solely in-frame clones and lacks some. The sample has some 150,000 clones, about 93% seen once. Trimming took 1 base from V and 3 from J, leaving 10 bases between them. CDR1 is LNHNV and CDR2 is YYDKDF in the germline V gene (reference sequence). The CDR3 extends over 15 amino acids. This clonotype originated in an adult in good health. The sample consisted of peripheral blood, taken on day 0 of AZD1222 vaccination. The V gene is TRBV15, the J gene TRBJ1-5; no definite D call. The CDR3 bases are TGTGCCACCAGCAGAGGGGCCGCTCACAATCAGCCCCAGCATTTT. This codes for CATSRGAAHNQPQHF.